The present entry profiles one TCR beta chain with its context. The CDR3 contains 15 residues. Trimming removed 0 bases from V and 9 bases from J, with 15 bases in between. Germline CDR1 reads MNHEY; CDR2 reads SVGAGI. Sequenced by immunoSEQ multiplex PCR; TCRdb stores in-frame clones only, minus some. The sample yields 45,000 to 65,000 clones, 80% to 90% seen once. This entry belongs to a study of OX40 agonist ivuxolimab in advanced cancers. The rearrangement joins TRBV6-5 to TRBJ2-1; no reliable D call. The clonotype was recovered from an adult with an advanced solid tumor such as melanoma, head and neck, liver or kidney cancer. Source: CD4+ or CD8+ T cells sorted from blood, taken in a trial of the OX40 agonist ivuxolimab. For the CDR3, the DNA is TGTGCCAGCAGTTACTCGCAGTATCCCTCGGGTGAGCAGTTCTTC. It codes for CASSYSQYPSGEQFF.